Below, 15 T cell receptor beta chains from the same sample are listed, as sequenced in a study of spatial heterogeneity in lung cancer. Using its own MiXCR run on the 5' RACE reads, TCRdb lists one record per CDR3 protein. Of around 7,900 distinct CDR3 sequences in the sample, 11% to 15% were seen once. Their antigens remain unidentified. The sample's time point: sample taken at primary tumor resection. Overall study findings and caveats: Tumor mutation count correlated with how many alpha and beta TCRs expanded intratumorally.

Sample: lung tumor tissue, taken at surgery. The receptors derive from a female donor with early-stage non-small cell lung cancer.

This clonotype occurred a few times. This beta chain came through as a stray read in a library set up for alpha chains, and its size says little. This rearrangement joins TRBV27 to TRBJ2-1, with D tentatively TRBD2 (6 bases). Between the trimmed V and J ends, which lost 4 bases and 7 bases, there was a span of 11 bases. Germline CDR1 is MNHEY and CDR2 is SMNVEV (reference sequence). The CDR3 loop spans 13 amino acids. In DNA form, the CDR3 reads TGTGCCAGCAGTTCCGGGGGAGCGAATGAGCAGTTCTTC. Translation gives CASSSGGANEQFF.

This clonotype is medium-sized by share. For a library built for alpha chains, this beta chain is a stray read; little rests on its size. The V and J genes are TRBV29-1 and TRBJ2-3; TRBD2 aligns across 9 bases. J lost 3 bases, V lost 4 bases, and 2 bases had no gene match. This CDR3 comprises 13 residues. In germline, CDR1 is SQVTM, CDR2 ANQGSEA. The CDR3, as DNA: TGCAGCGTTGGAGCGGGGGGAACAGATACGCAGTATTTT. Translating it yields CSVGAGGTDTQYF.

This clonotype was seen at least ten times. This beta chain appears as a stray read in a library generated for alpha chains; its size is not informative. The rearrangement links TRBV5-1 to TRBJ1-2; TRBD1 matches 7 bases. Per the germline V gene, CDR1 is SGHRS and CDR2 is YFSETQ. V lost 3 bases to trimming and J lost 10 bases; unmatched junction nucleotides: 12. The length of the CDR3 is 14 residues. CDR3 protein: CASSSTGTAFVYTF. The DNA for the CDR3 is TGCGCCAGCAGCTCGACCGGGACAGCCTTTGTCTACACCTTC.

This clonotype is labeled as medium-sized. This beta chain slipped into a library made for alpha chains as a stray read, so its size is not meaningful. The chain uses TRBV20-1 and TRBJ2-5, with 8 positions matching TRBD2. The CDR3 covers 14 residues. Germline V lookup: CDR1 DFQATT, CDR2 SNEGSKA (reference sequence). V lost 1 base, J lost 4 bases, and 5 bases stayed unmatched. The CDR3 DNA reads as TGCAGTGCTAGAGTGCGGGGGGCAGGAGAGACCCAGTACTTC. This sequence encodes CSARVRGAGETQYF.

This clonotype was seen at least ten times. This beta chain is an unintended read in a library built for alpha chains; its size means little. J is TRBJ2-5 and V is TRBV7-2; tentatively, D is TRBD2 (6 bases). Germline loops: CDR1 SGHTA, CDR2 FQGNSA. The CDR3 covers 14 residues. Trimming cost V 5 bases and J 4 bases, with 14 bases left between them. The CDR3 nucleotides are TGTGCCAGCAGCCCGGGGAGGCGTGCAGAGACCCAGTACTTC. Translation gives CASSPGRRAETQYF.

This clonotype was seen many times. As an off-target read in a library built for alpha chains, this beta chain has a frequency of little significance. The J gene is TRBJ1-5, the V gene TRBV27; possible D gene TRBD1, 5 bases. Trimming stripped 0 bases from V and 7 bases from J, with 10 bases between. The CDR3 length is 14 residues. The germline gives CDR1 MNHEY, CDR2 SMNVEV (reference sequence). CDR3 in DNA: TGTGCCAGCAGTTTATCTGGGGGAGGGCAGCCCCAGCATTTT. It is translated as CASSLSGGGQPQHF.

By sample share, this clonotype is medium-sized (0.01 to 0.1%). As an off-target read in a library built for alpha chains, this beta chain has a frequency of little significance. V is TRBV7-9 and J is TRBJ2-2; D gene uncertain. Germline V gene sequence: CDR1 SEHNR, CDR2 FQNEAQ (reference sequence). The V gene lost 5 bases and the J gene lost 2 bases, with 6 bases spanning the gap. The length of the CDR3 is 13 residues. CDR3 DNA: TGTGCCAGCAGCCTAAGAAACACCGGGGAGCTGTTTTTT. This codes for CASSLRNTGELFF.

By sample fraction, this clonotype is medium-sized. This beta chain is off target for a library built for alpha chains, so its abundance means little. The rearrangement joins TRBV6-1 to TRBJ1-1, with D possibly being TRBD1 (5 bases). V was shortened by 8 bases and J by 7 bases, with 11 bases between the two germline ends. This CDR3 spans 11 amino acids. The germline V gene encodes CDR1 MNHNS and CDR2 SASEGT. The CDR3 DNA reads as TGTGCCAGCGTCGGACAACTTGAAGCTTTCTTT. It yields the protein CASVGQLEAFF.

This clonotype has ten or more counts. This beta chain represents an off-target read in a library built for alpha chains; its size is of limited meaning. The chain links TRBV4-1 to TRBJ1-2; D call uncertain. The V gene's germline CDR1 is MGHRA and CDR2 YSYEKL. V lost 6 bases, J lost 4 bases, and 18 bases lay in between. This CDR3 comprises 15 residues. This CDR3 reads CASSSGPLSTYGYTF. The CDR3 region has the DNA TGCGCCAGCAGTTCCGGACCGCTGTCGACCTATGGCTACACCTTC.

This clonotype came up many times. The size of this beta chain means little, since it is a stray read in a library made for alpha chains. The CDR3 is CSAREETVSYEQYF. The CDR3 DNA reads TGCAGTGCTAGAGAGGAAACGGTATCCTACGAGCAGTACTTC. V and J are TRBV20-1 and TRBJ2-7; D uncertain. Germline V lookup: CDR1 DFQATT, CDR2 SNEGSKA (reference sequence). The CDR3 extends over 14 amino acids. Trimming cost V 0 bases and J 1 base, with 10 bases left between them.

A note on this clonotype: This beta chain slipped into a library made for alpha chains as a stray read, so its size is not meaningful. The chain has TRBV12-3 or TRBV12-4 and TRBJ2-7, with 13 bases that match TRBD2. The CDR3 is 15 residues long. The junction had 5 bases not matched to a gene; V was cut back by 6 bases and J by 3 bases. This CDR3 reads CASSKGLAGVYEQYF. DNA for the CDR3: TGTGCCAGCAGCAAAGGACTAGCGGGAGTCTACGAGCAGTACTTC.

At least ten counts were recorded for this clonotype. As an off-target read in a library built for alpha chains, this beta chain has a frequency of little significance. The chain is built from TRBV7-9 and TRBJ1-3; a weak D match, TRBD1 (6 bases). The CDR3 is 14 amino acids. Trimming pared 4 bases from V and 4 bases from J, leaving 11 bases between. Germline V CDR1 and CDR2: SEHNR, FQNEAQ (reference sequence). The CDR3 DNA sequence: TGTGCCAGCAGCTATAACAGGGTCGGAAACACCATATATTTT. Residues: CASSYNRVGNTIYF. Full variable domain (missing parts from reference TRBV7-9 and TRBJ1-3): DTGVSQNPRHKITKRGQNVTFRCDPISEHNRLYWYRQTLGQGPEFLTYFQNEAQLEKSRLLSDRFSAERPKGSFSTLEIQRTEQGDSAMYLCASSYNRVGNTIYFGEGSWLTVV.

This clonotype counts as large (0.1 to 1%). Since it is a stray read in a library aimed at alpha chains, this beta chain has a size that is not meaningful. This chain connects TRBV6-1 to TRBJ2-3; weak D call: TRBD1 (5 bases). Trimming took off 6 bases at V and 0 bases at J, with 10 bases between the two ends. The CDR3 extends over 14 amino acids. Germline CDR1 and CDR2: MNHNS and SASEGT. DNA of the CDR3: TGTGCCAGCAGAAGACAGCCTAGCACAGATACGCAGTATTTT. This codes for CASRRQPSTDTQYF.

This clonotype is large in the sample. Since the library was made to target alpha chains, this beta chain is a stray read and its abundance is not meaningful. V and J are TRBV20-1 and TRBJ2-2; TRBD2 matches 8 bases. Germline V gives CDR1 DFQATT, CDR2 SNEGSKA (reference sequence). The V gene end was trimmed by 0 bases and the J gene end by 1 base; junction bases not matched to a gene: 4. The CDR3 runs 16 residues. The CDR3: CSARDRLAGNTGELFF. The CDR3 region has the DNA TGCAGTGCTAGAGATCGGCTAGCGGGGAACACCGGGGAGCTGTTTTTT.

This clonotype was found many times. This beta chain represents an off-target read in a library built for alpha chains; its size is of limited meaning. The chain recombines TRBV5-4 with TRBJ2-5; possibly TRBD2 for D (6 bases). Germline V gives CDR1 SGHNT, CDR2 YYREEE (reference sequence). V lost 1 base, J lost 5 bases, and 9 bases lay in between. The CDR3 is 13 residues long. CDR3 coding DNA: TGTGCCAGCAGCTTGCGGGGGTGGGAGACCCAGTACTTC. Amino acid sequence: CASSLRGWETQYF.